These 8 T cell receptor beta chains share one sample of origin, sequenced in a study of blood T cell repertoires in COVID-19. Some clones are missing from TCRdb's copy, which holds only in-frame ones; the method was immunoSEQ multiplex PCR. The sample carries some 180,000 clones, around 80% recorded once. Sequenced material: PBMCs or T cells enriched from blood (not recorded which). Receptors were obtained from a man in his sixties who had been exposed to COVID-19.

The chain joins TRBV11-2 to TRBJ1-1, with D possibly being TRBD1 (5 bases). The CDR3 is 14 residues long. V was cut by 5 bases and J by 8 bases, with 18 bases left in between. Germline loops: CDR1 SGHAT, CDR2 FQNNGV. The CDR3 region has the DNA TGTGCCAGCAGCACGACAGTAAAACTCCCCGAAGCTTTCTTT. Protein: CASSTTVKLPEAFF.

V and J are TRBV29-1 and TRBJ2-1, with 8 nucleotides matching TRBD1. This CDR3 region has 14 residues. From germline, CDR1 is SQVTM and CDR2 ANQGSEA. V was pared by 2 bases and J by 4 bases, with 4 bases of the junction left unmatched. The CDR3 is CSVERGTGYNEQFF. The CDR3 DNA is TGCAGCGTTGAAAGAGGGACAGGTTACAATGAGCAGTTCTTC.

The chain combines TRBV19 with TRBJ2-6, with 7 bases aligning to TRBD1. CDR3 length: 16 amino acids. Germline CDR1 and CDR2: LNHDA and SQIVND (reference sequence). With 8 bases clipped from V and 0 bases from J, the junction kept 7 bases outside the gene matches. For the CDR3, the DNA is TGTGCCAGTGGGCCGGGACAGAGCTCTGGGGCCAACGTCCTGACTTTC. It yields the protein CASGPGQSSGANVLTF.

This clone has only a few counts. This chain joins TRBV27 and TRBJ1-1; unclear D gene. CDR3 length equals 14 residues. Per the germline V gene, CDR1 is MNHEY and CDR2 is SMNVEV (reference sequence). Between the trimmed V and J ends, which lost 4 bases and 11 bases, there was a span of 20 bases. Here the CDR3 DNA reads TGTGCCAGCAGTTCGGTCAGGCCCTTTAGAGAGGCTTTCTTT. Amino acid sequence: CASSSVRPFREAFF.

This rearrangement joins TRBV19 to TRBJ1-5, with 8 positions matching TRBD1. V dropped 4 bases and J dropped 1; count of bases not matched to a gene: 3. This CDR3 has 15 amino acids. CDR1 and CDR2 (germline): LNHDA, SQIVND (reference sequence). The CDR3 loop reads CASSTRGPSNQPQHF. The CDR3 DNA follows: TGTGCCAGTAGTACCAGGGGGCCCAGCAATCAGCCCCAGCATTTT.

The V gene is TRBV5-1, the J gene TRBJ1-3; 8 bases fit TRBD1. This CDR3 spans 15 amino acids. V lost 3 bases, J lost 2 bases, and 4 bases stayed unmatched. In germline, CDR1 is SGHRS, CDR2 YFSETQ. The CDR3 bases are TGCGCCAGCAGCTCCAGACAGGGGACTGGAAACACCATATATTTT. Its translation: CASSSRQGTGNTIYF.

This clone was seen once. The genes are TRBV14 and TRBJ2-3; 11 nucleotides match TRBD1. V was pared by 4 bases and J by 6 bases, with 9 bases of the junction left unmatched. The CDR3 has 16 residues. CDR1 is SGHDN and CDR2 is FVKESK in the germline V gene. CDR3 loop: CASSLFPGQGADTQYF. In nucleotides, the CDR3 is TGTGCCAGCAGCCTTTTCCCCGGACAGGGGGCGGATACGCAGTATTTT.

The DNA for the CDR3 is TGTGCCAGCAGTGAAATGAGTGCCGGCGGTCAGCCCCAGCATTTT. This gives the protein CASSEMSAGGQPQHF. The chain joins TRBV6-1 to TRBJ1-5; D is ambiguous. The CDR3 runs to 15 residues. V was trimmed by 2 bases and J by 6 bases, leaving 14 bases between them. CDR1 and CDR2 from the germline V gene are MNHNS and SASEGT.